This T cell receptor (beta chain) was identified in a study of T cells in Graves' hyperthyroidism and ophthalmopathy. On the study more broadly: The initial diagnosis was the point when peripheral blood was collected, ahead of any treatment.

V was clipped by 3 bases and J by 6 bases; unmatched bases: 11. CDR1 is MDHEN, CDR2 SYDVKM, per germline. CDR3 length: 16 amino acids. For Graves' hyperthyroidism to be stable, ophthalmopathy could not progress within 18 months. The PBMCs were sourced from fresh peripheral blood (about 10 ml). Template material for amplifying TCR beta CDR3 regions consisted of RNA transcripts. Primed by the HTBI set, a first-round RT-PCR was run on the TCR CDR3. TCRdb itself ran the multiplex PCR reads through MiXCR, one entry per CDR3 protein. The profile shows under 350,000 distinct CDR3 sequences, around 23% of them singletons. This clonotype has a count of ten or more.

The TCR comes from a woman in her forties or fifties with Graves' hyperthyroidism. The chain uses TRBV28 and TRBJ2-1; 7 positions match TRBD2. The sequencing sample was made of blood. The CDR3 bases are TGTGCCAGCAGTTTTGGGTCTTCGCGCGGGGGCAATGAGCAGTTCTTC. Amino acids: CASSFGSSRGGNEQFF.